The 6 T cell receptor beta chains below come from one sample, sequenced in a study of patients and donors after allogeneic stem cell transplantation. TCRdb used MiXCR to reprocess the RT-PCR reads, holding one entry per CDR3 protein. This sample yields roughly 940,000 distinct CDR3 sequences, of which 18% are seen a single time; roughly 6.4% belongs to the top ten. Sequencing was done on a sample of blood, either unsorted or a sorted T cell fraction (not recorded which). These receptors all stem from a human donor who was either an allogeneic HSCT recipient or a stem cell or donor lymphocyte infusion donor (not recorded which). It is not recorded whose cells these are; they may come from a transplant donor.

The chain has TRBV2 and TRBJ1-5; no reliable D call. The CDR3 loop spans 13 amino acids. V lost 4 bases to trimming and J lost 4 bases, with 8 bases between them. CDR1 SNHLY and CDR2 FYNNEI come from the germline V gene. For the CDR3, the DNA is TGTGCCAGCAGTGTGTACGAAAATCAGCCCCAGCATTTT. It codes for CASSVYENQPQHF.

This chain connects TRBV15 to TRBJ1-2, with no clear D. V was pared by 0 bases and J by 4 bases, with 9 bases between. Germline loops: CDR1 LNHNV, CDR2 YYDKDF (reference sequence). This CDR3 is built from 14 residues. CDR3 sequence reads: CATSREGSGYGYTF. CDR3 DNA: TGTGCCACCAGCAGAGAGGGTTCAGGCTATGGCTACACCTTC.

This clonotype was picked up a small number of times. The J gene is TRBJ2-2, the V gene TRBV7-9; the D gene is possibly TRBD1 (5 bases). Per the germline V gene, CDR1 is SEHNR and CDR2 is FQNEAQ (reference sequence). This CDR3 region has 14 residues. V gave up 5 bases and J gave up 7 bases, with 14 bases separating them. The CDR3 loop reads CASSQSGFVGELFF. The DNA of the CDR3 is TGTGCCAGCAGCCAGTCAGGGTTCGTCGGGGAGCTGTTTTTT.

This clonotype was counted a single time. The chain has TRBV2 and TRBJ2-1, with 14 bases that match TRBD2. V was pared by 6 bases and J by 3 bases, with 13 bases of the junction left unmatched. Germline V gene sequence: CDR1 SNHLY, CDR2 FYNNEI. The CDR3 spans 19 residues. In DNA form, the CDR3 reads TGTGCCAGCAGGGGACTAGCGGGAGTATCTAAGTCGTTCTACAATGAGCAGTTCTTC. As protein: CASRGLAGVSKSFYNEQFF.

The CDR3 loop is CASSFPDRAAGYTF. DNA of the CDR3: TGTGCCAGCAGCTTCCCGGACAGGGCGGCGGGCTACACCTTC. J is TRBJ1-2 and V is TRBV11-3; 8 nucleotides align to TRBD1. The germline V gene has CDR1 SGHNT and CDR2 YENEEA. The length of the CDR3 is 14 residues. V trimming: 3 bases; J trimming: 8 bases; junction bases outside the gene matches: 8. The full variable domain, completed using reference TRBV11-3 and TRBJ1-2, is EAGVVQSPRYKIIEKKQPVAFWCNPISGHNTLYWYLQNLGQGPELLIRYENEEAVDDSQLPKDRFSAERLKGVDSTLKIQPAELGDSAVYLCASSFPDRAAGYTFGSGTRLTVV.

This chain connects TRBV24-1 to TRBJ2-6, with 7 bases identical to TRBD1. Per the germline V gene, CDR1 is KGHDR and CDR2 is SFDVKD. The CDR3 contains 17 residues. The V gene end was trimmed by 3 bases and the J gene end by 0 bases; junction bases not matched to a gene: 4. CDR3 bases: TGTGCCACCAGTGATCCGACAGGGAACTCTGGGGCCAACGTCCTGACTTTC. The encoded protein is CATSDPTGNSGANVLTF.